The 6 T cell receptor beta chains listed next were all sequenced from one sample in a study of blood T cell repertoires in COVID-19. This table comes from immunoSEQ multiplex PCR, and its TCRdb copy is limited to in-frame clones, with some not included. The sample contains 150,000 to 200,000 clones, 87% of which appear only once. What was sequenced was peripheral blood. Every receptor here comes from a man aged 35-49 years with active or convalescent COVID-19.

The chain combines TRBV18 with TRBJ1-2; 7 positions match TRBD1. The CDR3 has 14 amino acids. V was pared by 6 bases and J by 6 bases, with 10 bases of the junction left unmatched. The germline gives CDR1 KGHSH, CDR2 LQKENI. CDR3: CASSLNRDRDGYTF. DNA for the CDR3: TGTGCCAGCTCCCTCAACCGGGACAGAGATGGCTACACCTTC.

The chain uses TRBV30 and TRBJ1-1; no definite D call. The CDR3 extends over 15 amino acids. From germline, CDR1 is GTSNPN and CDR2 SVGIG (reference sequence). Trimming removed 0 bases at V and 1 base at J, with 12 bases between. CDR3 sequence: CAWSVWSTGNTEAFF. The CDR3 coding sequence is TGTGCCTGGAGTGTATGGTCCACGGGGAACACTGAAGCTTTCTTT.

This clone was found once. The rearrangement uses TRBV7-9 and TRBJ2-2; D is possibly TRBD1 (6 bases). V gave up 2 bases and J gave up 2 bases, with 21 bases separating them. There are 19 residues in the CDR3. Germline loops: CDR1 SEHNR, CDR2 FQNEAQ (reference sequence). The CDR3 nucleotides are TGTGCCAGCAGCTTATTTTTCAACCACCGGGACACAAACACCGGGGAGCTGTTTTTT. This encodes CASSLFFNHRDTNTGELFF. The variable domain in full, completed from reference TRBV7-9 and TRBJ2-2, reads DTGVSQNPRHKITKRGQNVTFRCDPISEHNRLYWYRQTLGQGPEFLTYFQNEAQLEKSRLLSDRFSAERPKGSFSTLEIQRTEQGDSAMYLCASSLFFNHRDTNTGELFFGEGSRLTVL.

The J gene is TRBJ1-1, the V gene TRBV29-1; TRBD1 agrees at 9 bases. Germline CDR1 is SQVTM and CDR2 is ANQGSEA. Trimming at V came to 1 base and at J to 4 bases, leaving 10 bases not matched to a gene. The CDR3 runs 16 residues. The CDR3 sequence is CSVEALYGQGSTEAFF. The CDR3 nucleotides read TGCAGCGTTGAAGCTCTATACGGACAGGGGTCCACTGAAGCTTTCTTT. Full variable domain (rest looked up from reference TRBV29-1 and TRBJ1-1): SAVISQKPSRDICQRGTSLTIQCQVDSQVTMMFWYRQQPGQSLTLIATANQGSEATYESGFVIDKFPISRPNLTFSTLTVSNMSPEDSSIYLCSVEALYGQGSTEAFFGQGTRLTVV.

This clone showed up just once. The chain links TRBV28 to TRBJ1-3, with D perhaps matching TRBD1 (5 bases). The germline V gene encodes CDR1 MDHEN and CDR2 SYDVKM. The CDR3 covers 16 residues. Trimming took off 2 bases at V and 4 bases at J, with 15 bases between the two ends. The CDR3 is CASSLPSGVQGNTIYF. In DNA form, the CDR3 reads TGTGCCAGCAGTTTACCCTCGGGGGTGCAGGGAAACACCATATATTTT. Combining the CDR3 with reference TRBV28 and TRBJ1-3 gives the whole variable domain DVKVTQSSRYLVKRTGEKVFLECVQDMDHENMFWYRQDPGLGLRLIYFSYDVKMKEKGDIPEGYSVSREKKERFSLILESASTNQTSMYLCASSLPSGVQGNTIYFGEGSWLTVV.

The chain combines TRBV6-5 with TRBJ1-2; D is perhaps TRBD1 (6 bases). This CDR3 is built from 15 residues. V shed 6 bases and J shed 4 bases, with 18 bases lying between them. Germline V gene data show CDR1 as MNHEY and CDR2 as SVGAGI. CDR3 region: CASRITGYDGYGYTF. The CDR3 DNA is TGTGCCAGCAGAATTACAGGGTACGACGGCTATGGCTACACCTTC.